A single sample gave rise to the 9 T cell receptor beta chains below, sequenced in a study of shared clonotypes between healthy human individuals. Clones were read by immunoSEQ multiplex PCR, and TCRdb kept only the in-frame ones, dropping some. Among over a million clones listed, 98% were seen once. The sequencing sample was made of naive CD4+ T cells sorted from blood. Subset: CD45RA+ positively selected. These receptors were taken from a young man in good health.

The chain employs TRBV5-4 and TRBJ1-1; 7 nucleotides agree with TRBD1. Germline CDR1 and CDR2: SGHNT and YYREEE (reference sequence). V dropped 4 bases and J dropped 1; count of bases not matched to a gene: 10. This CDR3 spans 16 amino acids. This CDR3 is CASSKGQSQQNTEAFF. DNA for the CDR3: TGTGCCAGCAGCAAGGGACAGTCTCAACAGAACACTGAAGCTTTCTTT.

This chain joins TRBV11-2 and TRBJ2-7, with D unclear. V lost 5 bases and J 0 bases, leaving 11 bases between the germline ends. The CDR3 is 14 amino acids. Germline CDR1 is SGHAT and CDR2 is FQNNGV. The CDR3 coding sequence is TGTGCCAGCAGCACTACGGCCCTCTCCTACGAGCAGTACTTC. As protein: CASSTTALSYEQYF.

This clone was counted a single time. The chain employs TRBV28 and TRBJ2-7, with a possible D match to TRBD1 (6 bases). The germline CDR1 and CDR2 sequences are MDHEN and SYDVKM. The CDR3 length is 18 residues. V dropped 2 bases and J dropped 4 bases, with 24 bases sitting between them. CDR3: CASSLTSIGRGGSYEQYF. CDR3 DNA sequence: TGTGCCAGCAGTTTAACGAGTATTGGCAGGGGTGGCTCTTACGAGCAGTACTTC.

Here the CDR3 DNA reads TGTGCCAGCAGTTACTCGGAGACGCCGCTGACAACTGAAGCTTTCTTT. Translation gives CASSYSETPLTTEAFF. The chain combines TRBV6-5 with TRBJ1-1; D not resolved. The CDR3 is 16 residues long. CDR1 and CDR2 (germline): MNHEY, SVGAGI. The V end lost 0 bases, the J end lost 5 bases, and 16 bases lay between the germline ends.

The chain uses TRBV7-2 and TRBJ2-7; 7 bases are a match to TRBD2. Germline lookup yields CDR1 SGHTA and CDR2 FQGNSA. With 6 bases clipped from V and 1 base from J, the junction kept 6 bases outside the gene matches. The length of the CDR3 is 14 residues. The CDR3 protein is CASRASAGSYEQYF. In nucleotides, the CDR3 is TGTGCCAGCAGGGCGTCAGCGGGATCCTACGAGCAGTACTTC. The full variable domain, its missing parts supplied by reference TRBV7-2 and TRBJ2-7, is GAGVSQSPSNKVTEKGKDVELRCDPISGHTALYWYRQSLGQGLEFLIYFQGNSAPDKSGLPSDRFSAERTGGSVSTLTIQRTQQEDSAVYLCASRASAGSYEQYFGPGTRLTVT.

This chain joins TRBV9 and TRBJ2-2, with a possible D match to TRBD1 (5 bases). V lost 1 base to trimming and J lost 0 bases, with 7 bases between them. This CDR3 has 15 residues. From germline, CDR1 is SGDLS and CDR2 YYNGEE. DNA for the CDR3: TGTGCCAGCAGCGTAAGGGGTTCGAACACCGGGGAGCTGTTTTTT. Protein product: CASSVRGSNTGELFF.

The CDR3 loop is CASSTGLGELFF. The CDR3 DNA follows: TGTGCCAGTAGTACAGGTCTTGGGGAGCTGTTTTTT. The J gene is TRBJ2-2, the V gene TRBV19; D is unresolved. This CDR3 has 12 residues. Germline values: CDR1 LNHDA, CDR2 SQIVND (reference sequence). Trimming removed 4 bases at V and 8 bases at J, with 8 bases between. The full variable domain, with the rest looked up from reference TRBV19 and TRBJ2-2, is DGGITQSPKYLFRKEGQNVTLSCEQNLNHDAMYWYRQDPGQGLRLIYYSQIVNDFQKGDIAEGYSVSREKKESFPLTVTSAQKNPTAFYLCASSTGLGELFFGEGSRLTVL.

The rearrangement uses TRBV6-5 and TRBJ1-1; possible D gene TRBD1, 5 bases. Trimming removed 5 bases at V and 5 bases at J, with 18 bases between. Germline CDR1 MNHEY, CDR2 SVGAGI. CDR3 length: 15 residues. The CDR3 bases are TGTGCCAGCAGTCGGGCCGGAGGGGCTGGGACTGAAGCTTTCTTT. It codes for CASSRAGGAGTEAFF.

The chain carries TRBV7-2 and TRBJ2-1; TRBD2 agrees at 10 bases. CDR1 is SGHTA and CDR2 is FQGNSA in the germline V gene. V gave up 1 base and J gave up 7 bases; unmatched junction bases: 4. The CDR3 loop spans 15 amino acids. The CDR3 sequence is CASSLVGLALNEQFF. The CDR3 nucleotides are TGTGCCAGCAGCTTAGTGGGACTAGCGTTGAATGAGCAGTTCTTC.